This T cell receptor beta chain emerged from a study of blood T cells in healthy people across ages. For the study at large: For every two T cells, template switching captured about one barcoded beta molecule.

The authors ran a second PCR of 7 to 11 cycles using a sample-barcoded 5' primer and a J-beta primer mix. Each CDR3 protein is one row after TCRdb ran MiXCR on the 5' RACE reads. This sample has fewer than 2 million distinct CDR3 sequences; about two fifths occur once, and the top ten carry 23%. The study's findings and limits: The fall in TCR beta diversity per million T cells was roughly linear with age. PBMC samples, being unsorted, prevented any conclusive comparison of naive and antigen-experienced cells.

Losses at the gene ends were 8 bases for V and 2 bases for J; bases not matched to a gene: 8. The CDR3 contains 13 residues. The germline CDR1 and CDR2 sequences are SQVTM and ANQGSEA. A few counts support this clonotype. Its cognate antigen is unknown. The sequence was collected from a human donor in good health. Sequencing was done on a sample of blood. The chain carries TRBV29-1 and TRBJ1-1, with 7 bases that match TRBD1. The DNA for the CDR3 is TGCAGCTCCCGCAGGGGGGAAAACACTGAAGCTTTCTTT. The encoded protein is CSSRRGENTEAFF.